The sequence of this T cell receptor beta chain was determined in a study of Ad26.COV2.S vaccination and SARS-CoV-2 variants. Treatment noted: around 19 received Ad26.COV2.S at low or high dose, single or two shots; several received placebo; per-sample allocation not given. Specimens were obtained on day 63 following the first vaccine or placebo injection. Measured with immunoSEQ multiplex PCR; TCRdb has only the in-frame clones, and not every one. The sample lists about 680,000 clones, roughly 90% seen once, with about 1.5% in the top ten. Looked up from germline, CDR1 is SGHDT and CDR2 is YYEEEE. CDR3 length: 15 residues. The trim removed 4 bases at V and 4 bases at J, leaving 8 bases unmatched.

The sequence was collected from a person between 18 and 59 years old who received the Ad26.COV2.S COVID-19 vaccine or a placebo. The genes are TRBV5-6 and TRBJ2-7; TRBD1 agrees at 10 bases. Sequenced here: peripheral blood, sampled in a trial of Ad26.COV2.S vaccine versus placebo. The CDR3: CASSPRTGGIYEQYF. The CDR3 coding sequence is TGTGCCAGCAGCCCCAGGACAGGGGGGATTTACGAGCAGTACTTC.